This T cell receptor beta chain appears in the sequencing data of a study of shared clonotypes between healthy human individuals. With 4 bases clipped from V and 3 bases from J, the junction kept 7 bases outside the gene matches. The CDR3 contains 16 residues. Germline assignment: CDR1 SGHRS and CDR2 YFSETQ. Produced via immunoSEQ multiplex PCR; TCRdb's table is partial and in-frame only. The data show over a million clones, with 70% to 80% seen just once and about 1.5% held by the top ten. The sample taken for sequencing was memory CD4+ T cells sorted from blood. Regarding subset: CD45RA-negative fraction. The TCR was taken from a man between 18 and 29 years old in good health. The rearrangement links TRBV5-1 to TRBJ2-3; the match to TRBD2 covers 11 bases. The CDR3 nucleotides read TGCGCCAGCAGCCCACCGGGACTAGCGGAAACAGATACGCAGTATTTT. It is translated as CASSPPGLAETDTQYF.